This TCR beta chain comes out of a study of CD8 T cells in ankylosing spondylitis. This clonotype was recorded only once. Its target is unknown. Study-level points and caveats: Some motif variants were previously reported in reactive arthritis synovial fluid and blood. It was reported that disease-linked clones were significantly enriched in matched ankylosing spondylitis synovial fluid. One TCR beta motif, made up of eight highly homologous variants, appeared characteristic of ankylosing spondylitis blood. Disease-associated clones were CD8+ and fairly uncommon in peripheral blood.

The CDR3 extends over 15 amino acids. V was cut by 0 bases and J by 6 bases, with 13 bases left in between. Germline V gives CDR1 LGHDT, CDR2 YNNKEL (reference sequence). Quantitative barcoded 5'-RACE was used to prepare TCR beta libraries. TCRdb re-derived calls from the 5' RACE reads in MiXCR, one entry per CDR3 protein. The sample has about 220,000 distinct CDR3 sequences; 18% are singletons. Sequencing was done on a sample of blood, either unsorted or a sorted T cell fraction (not recorded which). The clonotype originates from a male donor with ankylosing spondylitis. The genes are TRBV3-1 and TRBJ2-3; D gene uncertain. The CDR3 reads CASSQEGPQWDTQYF. CDR3 in DNA: TGTGCCAGCAGCCAAGAGGGCCCTCAATGGGATACGCAGTATTTT.